This TCR beta chain derives from a study of control samples from healthy donors and cancer patients. There are 15 residues in the CDR3. Germline loops: CDR1 SGDLS, CDR2 YYNGEE. J lost 5 bases, V lost 1 base, and 7 bases had no gene match. Some clones are missing from TCRdb's copy, which holds only in-frame ones; the method was immunoSEQ multiplex PCR. The sample yields around 85,000 clones, roughly nine tenths seen once. The sequence came from a woman aged 55-70 years in good health. The chain joins TRBV9 to TRBJ2-3; TRBD2 aligns across 7 bases. The sequenced sample consisted of blood. CDR3 in amino acids: CASSVLEAGEDTQYF. CDR3 bases: TGTGCCAGCAGCGTACTAGAGGCGGGGGAAGATACGCAGTATTTT. The whole variable domain, filled in from reference TRBV9 and TRBJ2-3, reads DSGVTQTPKHLITATGQRVTLRCSPRSGDLSVYWYQQSLDQGLQFLIQYYNGEERAKGNILERFSAQQFPDLHSELNLSSLELGDSALYFCASSVLEAGEDTQYFGPGTRLTVL.